This T cell receptor (beta chain) originates from a study of cytomegalovirus exposure and HLA in healthy donors. Looking at the study overall: In an early release, HLA-typed donors contributed approximately 82 million unique TCR sequences.

It was with 60 Vbeta and 13 Jbeta primers that the PCR ran. Clones were read by immunoSEQ multiplex PCR, and TCRdb kept only the in-frame ones, dropping some. The sample has 100,000 or so clones, and its top ten clones hold 3.4%. CDR1 SGHAT and CDR2 FQNNGV come from the germline V gene. There are 11 residues in the CDR3. The ends were cut back, 3 bases at V and 6 bases at J, with 6 bases in the middle. This sequence joins TRBV11-2 and TRBJ2-7; no clear D. This TCR came from a woman aged 25-40 years in good health and CMV-seronegative. Source material: PBMCs. The CDR3 protein is CASSFGGEQYF. The CDR3, as DNA: TGTGCCAGCAGCTTTGGCGGCGAGCAGTACTTC.